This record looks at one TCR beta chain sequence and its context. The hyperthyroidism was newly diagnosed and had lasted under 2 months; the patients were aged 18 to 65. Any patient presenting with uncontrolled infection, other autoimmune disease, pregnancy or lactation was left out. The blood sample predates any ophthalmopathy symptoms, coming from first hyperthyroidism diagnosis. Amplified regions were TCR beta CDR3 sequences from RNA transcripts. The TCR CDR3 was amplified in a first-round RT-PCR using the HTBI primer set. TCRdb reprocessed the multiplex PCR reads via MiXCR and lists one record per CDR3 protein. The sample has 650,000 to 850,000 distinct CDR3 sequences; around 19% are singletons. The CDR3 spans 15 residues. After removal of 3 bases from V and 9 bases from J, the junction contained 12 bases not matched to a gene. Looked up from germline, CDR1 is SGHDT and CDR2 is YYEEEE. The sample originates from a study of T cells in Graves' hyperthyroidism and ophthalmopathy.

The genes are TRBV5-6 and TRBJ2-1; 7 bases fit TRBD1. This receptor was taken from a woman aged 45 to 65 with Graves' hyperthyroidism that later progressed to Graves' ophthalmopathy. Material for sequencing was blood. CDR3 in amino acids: CASSSGGPPTGEQFF. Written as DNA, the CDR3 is TGTGCCAGCAGCTCAGGGGGTCCCCCCACAGGTGAGCAGTTCTTC.